The source of this T cell receptor (beta chain) is a study of shared clonotypes between healthy human individuals. This CDR3 has 17 residues. Only in-frame clones appear in the TCRdb table, and some are missing; sequencing was by immunoSEQ multiplex PCR. The table includes about 2 million clones, approximately 94% detected once. Naive CD8 cells lacked CD45RO, underwent positive selection for CCR7 and left out terminally differentiated effector memory CD45RA+ cells. This TCR was recovered from a man aged 18 to 30 in good health. V usage is TRBV7-5 and J usage is TRBJ2-1; the table's D call, TRBD2, has no DNA check behind it. TRBV7-5 is listed as a pseudogene. The source material was naive CD8+ T cells sorted from blood. DNA of the CDR3: TGTGCCAGAAGCTTAAGACAGACTAGCGGGTCCTACAATGAGCAGTTCTTC. It encodes CARSLRQTSGSYNEQFF.